Shown below are 32 T cell receptor beta chains from a single sample sequenced in a study of T-cell reconstitution after alpha-beta-depleted transplantation in children. Unique molecular identifiers were incorporated into the prepared TCRbeta library. TCRdb re-derived calls from the PCR reads in MiXCR, one entry per CDR3 protein. The data hold about 420,000 distinct CDR3 sequences, with approximately 11% observed a single time. The material sequenced was PBMCs from the stem cell graft donor, taken from the stem cell graft. These receptors came from a human donor who donated a stem cell graft to a child with acute myeloid leukemia.

V gene TRBV12-3 or TRBV12-4 combines with J gene TRBJ2-2; D unclear. This CDR3 region has 11 residues. V was shortened by 6 bases and J by 9 bases, with 8 bases between the two germline ends. CDR3: CASSRSRELFF. The CDR3 DNA is TGTGCCAGCAGCCGCTCGAGGGAGCTGTTTTTT.

The rearrangement links TRBV19 to TRBJ2-1; TRBD2 matches at 7 bases. The CDR3 contains 16 residues. The V gene's germline CDR1 is LNHDA and CDR2 SQIVND (reference sequence). V shed 0 bases, J shed 2 bases, and the junction held 4 bases outside the gene matches. The CDR3 reads CASSIDGGLTYNEQFF. The CDR3 DNA sequence: TGTGCCAGTAGTATAGATGGGGGACTAACCTACAATGAGCAGTTCTTC.

This clonotype came up a few times. The chain employs TRBV3-1 and TRBJ2-6, with 7 bases lining up with TRBD1. The CDR3 covers 15 residues. From germline, CDR1 is LGHDT and CDR2 YNNKEL (reference sequence). Trimming removed 5 bases from V and 4 bases from J; junction bases left unmatched: 5. The CDR3 bases are TGTGCCAGCAGCGACAGGGATTCCGGGGCCAACGTCCTGACTTTC. The encoded protein is CASSDRDSGANVLTF.

This clonotype was counted between two and nine times. The J gene is TRBJ1-6, the V gene TRBV12-3 or TRBV12-4, with 7 positions matching TRBD1. The CDR3 length is 14 residues. Trimming removed 6 bases from V and 9 bases from J; junction bases left unmatched: 8. Here the CDR3 DNA reads TGTGCCAGCAGGTTGACAGGGTTGAGTTCACCCCTCCACTTT. It is translated as CASRLTGLSSPLHF.

The rearrangement joins TRBV12-3 or TRBV12-4 to TRBJ1-2; possibly TRBD1 for D (6 bases). With 2 bases removed from V and 8 bases from J, the gap between germline ends came to 15 bases. The CDR3 spans 14 residues. The CDR3 sequence is CASSLRVQGQGYTF. The CDR3 nucleotides are TGTGCCAGCAGTTTAAGGGTTCAGGGGCAAGGCTACACCTTC.

This clonotype has just a few counts. V and J are TRBV6-2 or TRBV6-3 and TRBJ1-6, with 10 bases identical to TRBD1. This CDR3 spans 15 amino acids. Per germline, CDR1 MNHEY and CDR2 SVGEGT. The trim removed 2 bases at V and 7 bases at J, leaving 2 bases unmatched. CDR3 DNA sequence: TGTGCCAGCAGTTACAGGGGACAGGGGAATTCACCCCTCCACTTT. Protein: CASSYRGQGNSPLHF.

The table lists this clonotype with a few counts. This chain joins TRBV20-1 and TRBJ2-5, with 7 nucleotides matching TRBD2. Looked up from germline, CDR1 is DFQATT and CDR2 is SNEGSKA (reference sequence). V shed 5 bases and J 7 bases; nucleotides not matched to a gene: 13. The CDR3 covers 14 residues. CDR3 coding DNA: TGCAGTGCTTGGTGGACTAGTTCGAGGGGGACCCAGTACTTC. Amino acids: CSAWWTSSRGTQYF.

This clonotype was picked up a small number of times. This chain links TRBV5-1 with TRBJ2-3; no clear D. Deletions cut 0 bases from V and 2 bases from J, with 10 bases between. The CDR3 covers 15 residues. Germline V CDR1 and CDR2: SGHRS, YFSETQ. The CDR3 coding sequence is TGCGCCAGCAGCTTGGGTGGGAAGCCCACAGATACGCAGTATTTT. Its protein is CASSLGGKPTDTQYF. Variable domain in full (rest from reference TRBV5-1 and TRBJ2-3): KAGVTQTPRYLIKTRGQQVTLSCSPISGHRSVSWYQQTPGQGLQFLFEYFSETQRNKGNFPGRFSGRQFSNSRSEMNVSTLELGDSALYLCASSLGGKPTDTQYFGPGTRLTVL.

There are a few counts of this clonotype. This sequence joins TRBV4-2 and TRBJ2-5; TRBD2 matches at 11 bases. CDR3 size: 15 residues. Looked up from germline, CDR1 is LGHNA and CDR2 is YNFKEQ. Trimming removed 4 bases from V and 3 bases from J; junction bases left unmatched: 4. This CDR3 reads CASSPNSGGEETQYF. The CDR3 DNA is TGTGCCAGCAGCCCTAATAGCGGGGGGGAAGAGACCCAGTACTTC.

In this sample, this clonotype turned up a few times. V usage is TRBV2 and J usage is TRBJ2-3, with 13 bases lining up with TRBD2. With 6 bases clipped from V and 8 bases from J, the junction kept 5 bases outside the gene matches. The CDR3 covers 14 residues. Germline V gene data show CDR1 as SNHLY and CDR2 as FYNNEI. This chain's CDR3 is CASRRLAGGGTQYF. The CDR3 DNA is TGTGCCAGCAGGCGACTAGCGGGAGGCGGTACGCAGTATTTT.

This chain uses TRBV6-1 with TRBJ2-1; the D call may be TRBD1 or TRBD2 (5 bases each). CDR3 length: 16 residues. Germline V gives CDR1 MNHNS, CDR2 SASEGT. V was pared by 5 bases and J by 5 bases, with 19 bases between. CDR3 sequence (DNA): TGTGCCAGCAGTAAAGACCGGGACGGACACCACAATGAGCAGTTCTTC. Translated: CASSKDRDGHHNEQFF.

The sample holds a few counts of this clonotype. The chain recombines TRBV7-2 with TRBJ2-1; 12 bases map to TRBD2. The CDR3 spans 17 residues. V was clipped by 5 bases and J by 4 bases; unmatched bases: 9. Germline V gene lookup returns CDR1 SGHTA and CDR2 FQGNSA. The CDR3, as DNA: TGTGCCAGCAGCCCAAACGCTCTAGCGGGGGGGTACAATGAGCAGTTCTTC. Translated, it gives CASSPNALAGGYNEQFF.

This chain joins TRBV5-1 and TRBJ2-7; D perhaps matches TRBD1 (5 bases). The ends were cut back, 3 bases at V and 3 bases at J, with 25 bases in the middle. CDR3 length: 18 amino acids. From germline, CDR1 is SGHRS and CDR2 YFSETQ. The CDR3 bases are TGCGCCAGCAGCTCAACGTCGGACATGGCTGGTTTGGGCTACGAGCAGTACTTC. Its protein is CASSSTSDMAGLGYEQYF.

This clonotype was recorded a few times. The chain combines TRBV7-2 with TRBJ2-7; 7 nucleotides align to TRBD1. This CDR3 spans 14 amino acids. Germline V gene lookup returns CDR1 SGHTA and CDR2 FQGNSA. With 4 bases clipped from V and 3 bases from J, the junction kept 6 bases outside the gene matches. The CDR3 is CASSSRDRVYEQYF. CDR3 nucleotide sequence: TGTGCCAGCAGCTCTAGAGACAGGGTCTACGAGCAGTACTTC.

By proportion, this clonotype is medium-sized (0.01 to 0.1%). The chain combines TRBV7-2 with TRBJ2-5; the match to TRBD2 covers 9 bases. The CDR3 has 16 amino acids. V lost 5 bases, J lost 4 bases, and 11 bases stayed unmatched. Germline CDR1 and CDR2: SGHTA and FQGNSA. The CDR3 DNA reads TGTGCCAGCAGCCCCGGTAGCGGGAGAGTTGGAGAGACCCAGTACTTC. Its protein product is CASSPGSGRVGETQYF.

There are a few counts of this clonotype. The V gene is TRBV2, the J gene TRBJ2-1; D is possibly TRBD2 (5 bases). The CDR3 is made up of 13 amino acids. V was shortened by 4 bases and J by 7 bases, with 11 bases between the two germline ends. Per germline, CDR1 SNHLY and CDR2 FYNNEI. The CDR3 loop is CASSGASRNEQFF. In nucleotides, the CDR3 is TGTGCCAGCAGTGGGGCTAGCCGGAATGAGCAGTTCTTC.

To note about this clonotype: Mismatch with germline at one junction end may stem from a read error. This chain links TRBV6-1 with TRBJ2-7, with 14 bases matching TRBD2. Germline CDR1 is MNHNS and CDR2 is SASEGT. The CDR3 extends over 15 amino acids. CDR3 DNA: TGTGCCAGCAGTGCAGGGGGGACTAGCGGGAGCCTCCGGGGCTTC. Translation gives CASSAGGTSGSLRGF.

This clonotype appeared a few times. The V and J genes are TRBV7-8 and TRBJ1-5, with a possible D match to TRBD1 (6 bases). Germline CDR1 reads SGHVS; CDR2 reads FQNEAQ. This CDR3 has 18 amino acids. Trimming took off 11 bases at V and 6 bases at J, with 32 bases between the two ends. Here the CDR3 DNA reads TGTGCCTGCCCTGTTGCCGGGACAACCACCAGGCGGGGTCAGCCCCAGCATTTT. This encodes CACPVAGTTTRRGQPQHF.

This sequence joins TRBV20-1 and TRBJ2-7; possibly TRBD2 for D (6 bases). There are 14 residues in the CDR3. V lost 5 bases and J lost 2, with 16 bases in between. The germline V gene has CDR1 DFQATT and CDR2 SNEGSKA (reference sequence). As DNA, the CDR3 is TGCAGTGCTTTCGGAGGGGCCTCTACCTACGAGCAGTACTTC. This encodes CSAFGGASTYEQYF.

This clonotype was found a few times. The V gene is TRBV25-1, the J gene TRBJ1-5, with 7 bases matching TRBD1. The length of the CDR3 is 15 residues. The V gene's germline CDR1 is MGHDK and CDR2 SYGVNS. The V and J ends lost 2 bases and 6 bases, in that order; junction bases with no gene match: 7. The CDR3 region is CASSERGQRGQPQHF. In nucleotides, the CDR3 is TGTGCCAGCAGTGAAAGGGGACAGCGGGGTCAGCCCCAGCATTTT.

The chain carries TRBV5-1 and TRBJ2-2, with D possibly matching TRBD2 (5 bases). The CDR3 consists of 16 residues. Germline V gene lookup returns CDR1 SGHRS and CDR2 YFSETQ. V lost 7 bases and J lost 1, with 17 bases in between. The CDR3 reads CASGGRTSLNTGELFF. Written as DNA, the CDR3 is TGCGCCAGCGGCGGCAGGACTTCCCTGAACACCGGGGAGCTGTTTTTT.

This sequence joins TRBV5-1 and TRBJ2-7, with D unclear. Germline CDR1 reads SGHRS; CDR2 reads YFSETQ. The length of the CDR3 is 11 residues. Trimming pared 2 bases from V and 2 bases from J, leaving 2 bases between. The CDR3 DNA follows: TGCGCCAGCAGCTTTCCCTACGAGCAGTACGTC. This translates into CASSFPYEQYV.

About this clonotype: One junction end disagrees with the germline gene, perhaps due to a read error. The rearrangement uses TRBV12-3 or TRBV12-4 and TRBJ2-5, with 9 bases matching TRBD2. CDR3 size: 18 residues. The CDR3 region has the DNA TGTACCAGCAGTTTCCCCGATTCTACTAGCGGGTGGGAAGAGACCCAGTACTTC. Translation: CTSSFPDSTSGWEETQYF.

This clonotype has a handful of counts. The V and J genes are TRBV5-1 and TRBJ2-7; TRBD1 aligns across 7 bases. Germline V gives CDR1 SGHRS, CDR2 YFSETQ. This CDR3 is built from 16 residues. J was trimmed by 2 bases and V by 5 bases; bases with no gene match: 13. CDR3 nucleotides: TGCGCCAGCAGGCTTGCGTTGGGACAGAATGCCTACGAGCAGTACTTC. Its protein product is CASRLALGQNAYEQYF. Based on the CDR3 plus reference TRBV5-1 and TRBJ2-7, the full variable domain is KAGVTQTPRYLIKTRGQQVTLSCSPISGHRSVSWYQQTPGQGLQFLFEYFSETQRNKGNFPGRFSGRQFSNSRSEMNVSTLELGDSALYLCASRLALGQNAYEQYFGPGTRLTVT.

This clonotype has more than one count but fewer than ten. V and J are TRBV20-1 and TRBJ2-5; possibly TRBD1 or TRBD2 for D (5 bases each). The CDR3 contains 15 residues. V lost 3 bases to trimming and J lost 3 bases, with 17 bases between them. Germline CDR1 is DFQATT and CDR2 is SNEGSKA (reference sequence). The CDR3 protein is CSARRTGTKKETQYF. The CDR3 coding sequence is TGCAGTGCTAGGCGTACCGGGACGAAAAAAGAGACCCAGTACTTC.

There are a few counts of this clonotype. The V and J genes are TRBV24-1 and TRBJ2-3; possible D gene TRBD2, 6 bases. This CDR3 has 16 residues. V shed 5 bases and J shed 1 base, with 15 bases lying between them. Germline V gene lookup returns CDR1 KGHDR and CDR2 SFDVKD. CDR3 residues: CATSGAGTRGTDTQYF. The CDR3 DNA sequence: TGTGCCACCAGTGGAGCAGGGACTCGGGGCACAGATACGCAGTATTTT.

This clonotype showed up just a few times. J is TRBJ1-2 and V is TRBV29-1, with D possibly matching TRBD1 (6 bases). Trimming took off 7 bases at V and 6 bases at J, with 21 bases between the two ends. The CDR3 contains 14 residues. Germline CDR1 reads SQVTM; CDR2 reads ANQGSEA. As DNA, the CDR3 is TGCAGCGACGAAGGGGGGGAGGTGATCCATGGCTACACCTTC. This translates into CSDEGGEVIHGYTF.

This clonotype showed up just a few times. This chain uses TRBV5-1 with TRBJ2-1; TRBD1 is a possible D gene (5 bases). Per the germline V gene, CDR1 is SGHRS and CDR2 is YFSETQ. V was shortened by 0 bases and J by 4 bases, with 32 bases between the two germline ends. The CDR3 consists of 22 residues. The DNA of the CDR3 is TGCGCCAGCAGCTTGGCCCCAAACGACAGAGAATATTGGTTACGTGTATACAATGAGCAGTTCTTC. The encoded protein is CASSLAPNDREYWLRVYNEQFF.

This clonotype was counted ten times or more. The chain employs TRBV27 and TRBJ2-5, with D maybe TRBD2 (6 bases). The germline V gene encodes CDR1 MNHEY and CDR2 SMNVEV (reference sequence). The V gene lost 6 bases and the J gene lost 6 bases, with 14 bases spanning the gap. The CDR3 loop spans 13 amino acids. CDR3 nucleotides: TGTGCCAGCAGAGGATACGGAGGGAAGACCCAGTACTTC. It translates to CASRGYGGKTQYF.

This clonotype came up a few times. The V call is TRBV4-1, the J call TRBJ2-1; 8 nucleotides align to TRBD1. The CDR3 has 11 residues. Germline lookup yields CDR1 MGHRA and CDR2 YSYEKL. The V segment lost 1 base and the J segment 16 bases; nucleotides outside the gene matches: 3. CDR3 coding DNA: TGCGCCAGCAGCCAAGGGACAGGGTGCTTCTTC. This translates into CASSQGTGCFF.

This clonotype was found many times. The rearrangement uses TRBV11-3 and TRBJ2-2; D is unresolved. Trimming left V 3 bases short and J 5 bases short, with 7 bases between. The CDR3 contains 13 residues. The V gene's germline CDR1 is SGHNT and CDR2 YENEEA. The CDR3 protein is CASSLARTGELFF. CDR3 DNA sequence: TGTGCCAGCAGCTTGGCGAGGACCGGGGAGCTGTTTTTT.

This clonotype was seen at least ten times. This sequence joins TRBV6-5 and TRBJ2-3; 10 nucleotides line up with TRBD2. Per the germline V gene, CDR1 is MNHEY and CDR2 is SVGAGI. The CDR3 covers 14 residues. V lost 5 bases to trimming and J lost 5 bases; unmatched junction nucleotides: 4. The CDR3 sequence: CASSSGGARDTQYF. The CDR3 coding sequence is TGTGCCAGCAGTAGCGGGGGGGCGAGAGATACGCAGTATTTT.